The clone carrying this TCR beta chain has a single count. Losses at the gene ends were 7 bases for V and 1 base for J; bases not matched to a gene: 10. The CDR3 has 16 amino acids. Germline loops: CDR1 WSHSY, CDR2 SAAADI. This table comes from immunoSEQ multiplex PCR, and its TCRdb copy is limited to in-frame clones, with some not included. The table lists more than 110,000 clones, around 82% of them singletons. This sample is part of a study of blood T cell repertoires in COVID-19. Looking at the study overall: Both acute and convalescent COVID-19 samples were obtained from the United States, Italy and Spain.

Across under 25 US areas, participants ranged in age from roughly 18 to 95 years. Participant-reported clinical history was the basis for cohort assignment. The specimen sequenced was PBMCs or T cells enriched from blood (not recorded which). J is TRBJ1-1 and V is TRBV10-2; 9 bases align to TRBD1. This receptor was identified in a man aged 35 to 55 with acute COVID-19. The CDR3 sequence: CASTLQGAGWNTEAFF. The DNA of the CDR3 is TGCGCCAGCACGTTACAGGGGGCAGGATGGAACACTGAAGCTTTCTTT.